This is a list of T cell receptor beta chains from one sample in a study of molecular identifiers for immune sequencing clone quantification. TCRdb used MiXCR to reprocess the PCR reads, holding one entry per CDR3 protein. The sample yields 490,000 or so distinct CDR3 sequences, around 23% seen once. The sequenced material came from naive CD8+ T cells from blood, with Jurkat cell RNA spiked in. The source of these receptors is a human donor in good health. Some libraries in this study had Jurkat cell RNA spiked in. The CDR3 runs from the conserved cysteine through the conserved F or W. The D gene is left open where the match is weak. The size of a clone is reported for some rows only, either as once, few or many, or as a class for expanded clones.

j_gene: TRBJ2-1
abundance: few
d_gene: NA
v_gene: TRBV3-2
CDR3nt: TGTGCCAACTCACCTTGGTCAGCCTACAATGAGCAGTTCTTC
CDR3aa: CANSPWSAYNEQFF

j_gene: TRBJ2-7
abundance: few
d_gene: NA
v_gene: TRBV5-6
CDR3nt: TGTGCCAGCAGCCCCGCAGTGGACTACGAGCAGTACTTC
CDR3aa: CASSPAVDYEQYF

j_gene: TRBJ2-5
abundance: NA
d_gene: NA
v_gene: TRBV19
CDR3nt: TGTGCCAGTAGTATCATCCGAGGGGGTGAAGAGACCCAGTACTTC
CDR3aa: CASSIIRGGEETQYF

j_gene: TRBJ2-2
abundance: many
d_gene: NA
v_gene: TRBV29-1
CDR3nt: TGCAGCGTTTATGGACACCGGAACACCGGGGAGCTGTTTTTT
CDR3aa: CSVYGHRNTGELFF

j_gene: TRBJ1-1
abundance: few
d_gene: NA
v_gene: TRBV2
CDR3nt: TGTGCCAGCATGGTGGGGGGCACTGAAGCTTTCTTT
CDR3aa: CASMVGGTEAFF

j_gene: TRBJ2-7
abundance: many
d_gene: NA
v_gene: TRBV4-3
CDR3nt: TGCGCCAGCAGCCAAGAATTGACAGACTACGAGCAGTACTTC
CDR3aa: CASSQELTDYEQYF

j_gene: TRBJ2-2
abundance: few
d_gene: NA
v_gene: TRBV6-5
CDR3nt: TGTGCCAGCAGTTACTCGAGGCAGAACACCGGGGAGCTGTTTTTT
CDR3aa: CASSYSRQNTGELFF

j_gene: TRBJ2-5
abundance: once
d_gene: TRBD2
v_gene: TRBV7-2
CDR3nt: TGTGCCAGCAGCTTCCTGCGGGGGAATCAGGAGACCCAGTACTTC
CDR3aa: CASSFLRGNQETQYF

j_gene: TRBJ2-5
abundance: many
d_gene: NA
v_gene: TRBV19
CDR3nt: TGTGCCAGTAGTAGTTCGACAGCAGTGACCCAGTACTTC
CDR3aa: CASSSSTAVTQYF

j_gene: TRBJ1-1
abundance: NA
d_gene: NA
v_gene: TRBV19
CDR3nt: TGTGCCTGTAGTACCCACGCTGAAGCTTTCTTT
CDR3aa: CACSTHAEAFF

j_gene: TRBJ1-1
abundance: many
d_gene: TRBD1
v_gene: TRBV7-6
CDR3nt: TGTGCCAGCAGTCTAGGGACAGGGCACACTGAAGCTTTCTTT
CDR3aa: CASSLGTGHTEAFF

j_gene: TRBJ1-1
abundance: few
d_gene: TRBD1
v_gene: TRBV4-2
CDR3nt: TGTGCCAGCAGCCAAGGGACAGGAGTCATGAACACTGAAGCTTTCTTT
CDR3aa: CASSQGTGVMNTEAFF

j_gene: TRBJ2-7
abundance: NA
d_gene: NA
v_gene: TRBV14
CDR3nt: TGTGCCAGCAGCCAAGTGACTAACTACGAGCAGTACTTC
CDR3aa: CASSQVTNYEQYF

j_gene: TRBJ2-5
abundance: NA
d_gene: NA
v_gene: TRBV24-1
CDR3nt: TGTGCCACCAGTGATGCGGGGACCGAAGAGACCCAGTACTTC
CDR3aa: CATSDAGTEETQYF

j_gene: TRBJ1-1
abundance: NA
d_gene: NA
v_gene: TRBV18
CDR3nt: TGTGCCAGCTCACGGGAGGCAAAGAAAGGCACTGAAGCTTTCTTT
CDR3aa: CASSREAKKGTEAFF

j_gene: TRBJ2-7
abundance: many
d_gene: TRBD2
v_gene: TRBV12-3/TRBV12-4
CDR3nt: TGTGCCAGCAAAATAGCGGGAGGTCCTTCCGAGCAGTACTTC
CDR3aa: CASKIAGGPSEQYF

j_gene: TRBJ2-7
abundance: many
d_gene: NA
v_gene: TRBV29-1
CDR3nt: TGCAGCGTTGAGCGAGACGGCGAGCAGTACTTC
CDR3aa: CSVERDGEQYF

j_gene: TRBJ2-5
abundance: NA
d_gene: TRBD2
v_gene: TRBV6-2/TRBV6-3
CDR3nt: TGTGCCAGTTCCGGACTAGCGGGCTCCCAAGAGACCCAGTACTTC
CDR3aa: CASSGLAGSQETQYF

j_gene: TRBJ2-7
abundance: NA
d_gene: NA
v_gene: TRBV6-2/TRBV6-3
CDR3nt: TGTGCCAGCAGCCCTTCCGGGGAAGAGTACTTC
CDR3aa: CASSPSGEEYF

j_gene: TRBJ2-7
abundance: NA
d_gene: NA
v_gene: TRBV11-2
CDR3nt: TGTGCCAGCAGTACAGTTTCCTACGAGCAGTACTTC
CDR3aa: CASSTVSYEQYF

j_gene: TRBJ2-1
abundance: NA
d_gene: NA
v_gene: TRBV6-5
CDR3nt: TGTGCCAGCAGTTCCGACGGAATCTCCTACAATGAGCAGTTCTTC
CDR3aa: CASSSDGISYNEQFF

j_gene: TRBJ2-5
abundance: NA
d_gene: NA
v_gene: TRBV6-6
CDR3nt: TGTGCCAGCAGTTACTCGATCCCGGGGGTGGAGACCCAGTACTTC
CDR3aa: CASSYSIPGVETQYF

j_gene: TRBJ1-3
abundance: few
d_gene: NA
v_gene: TRBV4-3
CDR3nt: TGCGCCAGCAGCCAAGAACGTAACGCCTGGGTCGGCCCTGGAAACACCATATATTTT
CDR3aa: CASSQERNAWVGPGNTIYF

j_gene: TRBJ1-2
abundance: few
d_gene: TRBD1
v_gene: TRBV7-9
CDR3nt: TGTGCCAGCAGTCAGGGGGCCCCTGGCTATGGCTACACCTTC
CDR3aa: CASSQGAPGYGYTF

j_gene: TRBJ2-3
abundance: NA
d_gene: NA
v_gene: TRBV19
CDR3nt: TGTGCCAGTAGTGTTGGTGAAAGACCCAACACAGATACGCAGTATTTT
CDR3aa: CASSVGERPNTDTQYF

j_gene: TRBJ2-7
abundance: NA
d_gene: NA
v_gene: TRBV30
CDR3nt: TGTGCCTGGGAGGACCCCGCGGAAACCTACGAGCAGTACTTC
CDR3aa: CAWEDPAETYEQYF

j_gene: TRBJ2-1
abundance: many
d_gene: NA
v_gene: TRBV24-1
CDR3nt: TGTGCCACCAGTGCTTTCAGCGCCGACAATGAGCAGTTCTTC
CDR3aa: CATSAFSADNEQFF

j_gene: TRBJ2-7
abundance: NA
d_gene: NA
v_gene: TRBV20-1
CDR3nt: TGCAGTGCCAGGGACGGCGGGACGGGGGAGCAGTACTTC
CDR3aa: CSARDGGTGEQYF